Each of the 21 T cell receptor beta chains below was sequenced from the same sample in a study of shared clonotypes between healthy human individuals (dated by TCRdb to between 2020 and 2021). Library construction relied on the immunoSEQ multiplex PCR assay. TCRdb stores this immuneACCESS table with in-frame sequences only. Part of the clones is absent; in the studies checked, under half of the shortfall reflects unresolved V genes, and no reason is known for the rest. A total of over 950,000 clones appear in this sample, 60% to 85% of them only once. The top ten clonotypes cover more than 0.85% of the sample. Sample: memory CD4+ T cells from PBMCs. What this sample's cell subset or site label stands for: CD45RA-negative fraction. The receptors shown here come from a man aged 18-30 years in good health. Some clones in this sample may be carry-over from other donors' samples.

In the case of this clone: Other DNA sequences in this specimen translate into the identical CDR3. The chain carries TRBV5-1 and TRBJ2-3; D may match TRBD1 or TRBD2 (6 bases each). Germline CDR1 SGHRS, CDR2 YFSETQ. The CDR3 consists of 14 residues. Trimming removed 2 bases at V and 2 bases at J, with 9 bases between. The CDR3 nucleotides are TGCGCCAGCAGCTTAGGGGGGTCCACAGATACGCAGTATTTT. Protein product: CASSLGGSTDTQYF.

V gene TRBV19 combines with J gene TRBJ2-2, with TRBD2 matching 9 bases. Trimming at V came to 6 bases and at J to 2 bases, leaving 10 bases not matched to a gene. The CDR3 is 17 residues long. Per germline, CDR1 LNHDA and CDR2 SQIVND (reference sequence). Here the CDR3 reads CASSNLRLAANTGELFF. The CDR3 DNA is TGTGCCAGTAGCAACCTAAGACTAGCGGCCAACACCGGGGAGCTGTTTTTT.

CDR3 sequence: CAISEAIGQQYF. In DNA, the CDR3 is TGTGCCATCAGTGAAGCAATTGGGCAGCAGTACTTC. V usage is TRBV10-3 and J usage is TRBJ2-7, with D unresolved. The germline V and J ends were trimmed by 3 bases and 8 bases, with 11 bases remaining between them. This CDR3 spans 12 amino acids. Germline V gives CDR1 ENHRY, CDR2 SYGVKD.

V usage is TRBV29-1 and J usage is TRBJ2-7; 11 bases line up with TRBD1. Germline-derived CDR1 and CDR2 are SQVTM and ANQGSEA. The J segment lost 4 bases and the V segment lost 5 bases, leaving 4 bases of the junction unmatched. The CDR3 covers 13 residues. The CDR3 DNA follows: TGCAGCGTTCTGGACAGGGGGCTTTACGAGCAGTACTTC. It specifies CSVLDRGLYEQYF.

This clone appeared a few times. This sequence joins TRBV7-2 and TRBJ2-1, with D perhaps TRBD2 (5 bases). The germline gives CDR1 SGHTA, CDR2 FQGNSA. The CDR3 runs to 15 residues. V was cut by 0 bases and J by 0 bases, with 6 bases left in between. Here the CDR3 DNA reads TGTGCCAGCAGCTTAGCGGGGAGCTCCTACAATGAGCAGTTCTTC. This encodes CASSLAGSSYNEQFF.

The chain is built from TRBV5-4 and TRBJ2-7, with 11 bases fitting TRBD2. The junction had 2 bases not matched to a gene; V was cut back by 3 bases and J by 0 bases. Germline CDR1 reads SGHNT; CDR2 reads YYREEE (reference sequence). The CDR3 consists of 15 residues. The DNA for the CDR3 is TGTGCCAGCAGCTCCCTAGCGGGAGGCTCCTACGAGCAGTACTTC. Encoded protein: CASSSLAGGSYEQYF. The full variable domain, rest sourced from reference TRBV5-4 and TRBJ2-7, is ETGVTQSPTHLIKTRGQQVTLRCSSQSGHNTVSWYQQALGQGPQFIFQYYREEENGRGNFPPRFSGLQFPNYSSELNVNALELDDSALYLCASSSLAGGSYEQYFGPGTRLTVT.

This clone was recorded once. The chain is built from TRBV28 and TRBJ2-2, with 10 bases identical to TRBD1. V shed 3 bases, J shed 7 bases, and the junction held 11 bases outside the gene matches. Germline V gene sequence: CDR1 MDHEN, CDR2 SYDVKM. The CDR3 consists of 17 residues. The CDR3 DNA reads TGTGCCAGCAGTTTGCTTCCGGGACAGGGGTTAGTCGGGGAGCTGTTTTTT. It encodes CASSLLPGQGLVGELFF.

This chain connects TRBV18 to TRBJ2-3; D is undetermined. Germline V CDR1 and CDR2: KGHSH, LQKENI. CDR3 length equals 15 residues. Deletions cut 6 bases from V and 2 bases from J, with 15 bases between. The CDR3, as DNA: TGTGCCAGCTCCATTGGGCAGGCGGTCACAGATACGCAGTATTTT. It encodes CASSIGQAVTDTQYF.

This clone has a handful of counts. The rearrangement uses TRBV5-4 and TRBJ1-2; a possible D gene is TRBD1 (5 bases). Germline V gene data show CDR1 as SGHNT and CDR2 as YYREEE (reference sequence). V was pared by 4 bases and J by 2 bases, with 12 bases between. The CDR3 runs 14 residues. CDR3 coding DNA: TGTGCCAGCAGCAGGGGACCGACCAACTATGGCTACACCTTC. Its protein is CASSRGPTNYGYTF.

The chain combines TRBV2 with TRBJ1-3; no reliable D call. This CDR3 comprises 14 residues. From germline, CDR1 is SNHLY and CDR2 FYNNEI. V lost 6 bases and J lost 0, with 9 bases in between. The CDR3 DNA sequence: TGTGCCAGCAGAAAAGGAAGCTCTGGAAACACCATATATTTT. It yields the protein CASRKGSSGNTIYF.

V and J are TRBV28 and TRBJ1-5; D is unresolved. Trimming pared 6 bases from V and 1 base from J, leaving 16 bases between. CDR1 and CDR2 (germline): MDHEN, SYDVKM. The CDR3 runs 16 residues. In nucleotides, the CDR3 is TGTGCCAGCAGCCCATCGTCCCGCGGCAGCAATCAGCCCCAGCATTTT. This encodes CASSPSSRGSNQPQHF.

The CDR3 protein is CASNAFWGSNQPQHF. CDR3 in DNA: TGTGCCAGCAACGCCTTTTGGGGGAGCAATCAGCCCCAGCATTTT. The gene calls are TRBV7-8 and TRBJ1-5; a weak D match, TRBD1 (5 bases). Trimming pared 7 bases from V and 1 base from J, leaving 14 bases between. This CDR3 is built from 15 residues. The V gene's germline CDR1 is SGHVS and CDR2 FQNEAQ.

This clone showed up just once. The gene calls are TRBV5-1 and TRBJ2-7, with 10 bases that match TRBD2. Germline values: CDR1 SGHRS, CDR2 YFSETQ. This CDR3 has 16 residues. The junction had 11 bases not matched to a gene; V was cut back by 5 bases and J by 3 bases. In DNA form, the CDR3 reads TGCGCCAGCAGGGCTAGCGGGGGTCGGGACTACTACGAGCAGTACTTC. This codes for CASRASGGRDYYEQYF.

The chain carries TRBV7-3 and TRBJ2-1, with D possibly matching TRBD2 (6 bases). The CDR3 spans 14 residues. The germline V gene has CDR1 SGHTA and CDR2 FQGTGA. V was cut by 0 bases and J by 8 bases, with 11 bases left in between. The CDR3: CASSLTRRGDEQFF. In DNA form, the CDR3 reads TGTGCCAGCAGCTTAACCAGGAGGGGCGATGAGCAGTTCTTC.

This clone was detected only a few times. The chain couples TRBV11-2 to TRBJ2-7; 13 positions match TRBD2. Germline CDR1 reads SGHAT; CDR2 reads FQNNGV. The CDR3 spans 14 residues. Trimming at V came to 5 bases and at J to 6 bases, leaving 4 bases not matched to a gene. CDR3 coding DNA: TGTGCCAGCAGCCGGACTAGCGGGAGTGGCGAGCAGTACTTC. Translating it yields CASSRTSGSGEQYF.

This chain links TRBV25-1 with TRBJ2-1; weak D call: TRBD2 (5 bases). CDR3 length: 18 residues. Germline CDR1 is MGHDK and CDR2 is SYGVNS. V lost 2 bases, J lost 5 bases, and 22 bases lay in between. The CDR3 sequence: CASSEPHSWGERNNEQFF. CDR3 DNA sequence: TGTGCCAGCAGTGAACCTCATTCGTGGGGAGAACGTAACAATGAGCAGTTCTTC.

This clone has just one count. The chain employs TRBV30 and TRBJ2-3; TRBD1 or TRBD2 may be the D gene (5 bases each). Deletions cut 4 bases from V and 4 bases from J, with 18 bases between. Germline V gene lookup returns CDR1 GTSNPN and CDR2 SVGIG (reference sequence). This CDR3 spans 15 amino acids. The DNA of the CDR3 is TGTGCCTGGACTCAAGCGGAGGACATGTCAGATACGCAGTATTTT. Translating gives CAWTQAEDMSDTQYF.

The chain couples TRBV7-7 to TRBJ2-2; D remains ambiguous. Germline lookup yields CDR1 SSHAT and CDR2 FNYEAQ (reference sequence). V was cut by 5 bases and J by 6 bases, with 10 bases left in between. This CDR3 comprises 13 residues. CDR3 bases: TGTGCCAGCAGCCCGACCGACCCCGGGGAGCTGTTTTTT. Protein product: CASSPTDPGELFF. The full variable domain, rest sourced from reference TRBV7-7 and TRBJ2-2, is GAGVSQSPRYKVTKRGQDVTLRCDPISSHATLYWYQQALGQGPEFLTYFNYEAQPDKSGLPSDRFSAERPEGSISTLTIQRTEQRDSAMYRCASSPTDPGELFFGEGSRLTVL.

This rearrangement joins TRBV9 to TRBJ2-2, with no clear D. V was shortened by 4 bases and J by 3 bases, with 7 bases between the two germline ends. Germline lookup yields CDR1 SGDLS and CDR2 YYNGEE. This CDR3 region has 13 residues. In DNA, the CDR3 is TGTGCCAGCAGCCGCTGGGACACCGGGGAGCTGTTTTTT. Translating gives CASSRWDTGELFF.

The chain recombines TRBV7-9 with TRBJ1-3, with 7 bases identical to TRBD1. The CDR3 is 14 amino acids. Germline trimming cut 5 bases from V and 2 bases from J; bases unmatched to any gene: 3. Germline assignment: CDR1 SEHNR and CDR2 FQNEAQ (reference sequence). The CDR3 sequence: CASSLQGPGNTIYF. In DNA, the CDR3 is TGTGCCAGCAGCCTACAGGGGCCTGGAAACACCATATATTTT.

V is TRBV28 and J is TRBJ2-7, with D tentatively TRBD1 (5 bases). Germline CDR1 MDHEN, CDR2 SYDVKM. Trimming took off 5 bases at V and 4 bases at J, with 9 bases between the two ends. CDR3 length: 12 amino acids. The CDR3 region is CASSVKGYEQYF. DNA for the CDR3: TGTGCCAGCAGTGTGAAGGGGTACGAGCAGTACTTC.